Each of the 30 T cell receptor beta chains below was sequenced from the same sample in a study of cytomegalovirus exposure and HLA in healthy donors. The repertoire was sequenced with immunoSEQ multiplex PCR; TCRdb's copy has only in-frame clones and lacks some. The table lists more than 60,000 clones, nearly 96% of them singletons. The material sequenced was PBMCs. These receptors all come from a woman aged 18-29 years in good health and CMV-seropositive.

The gene calls are TRBV5-1 and TRBJ2-6, with 7 bases identical to TRBD1. Trimming removed 4 bases from V and 2 bases from J; junction bases left unmatched: 3. The CDR3 length is 15 residues. The germline V gene encodes CDR1 SGHRS and CDR2 YFSETQ. The CDR3: CASSDDRAGANVLTF. The CDR3 nucleotides read TGCGCCAGCAGCGACGACAGGGCTGGGGCCAACGTCCTGACTTTC.

The chain carries TRBV7-2 and TRBJ1-5, with D unresolved. The CDR3 consists of 13 residues. Germline V gene lookup returns CDR1 SGHTA and CDR2 FQGNSA. V was shortened by 3 bases and J by 3 bases, with 6 bases between the two germline ends. The CDR3 DNA reads TGTGCCAGCAGCTTGGCCGCCAATCAGCCCCAGCATTTT. Translated: CASSLAANQPQHF.

The rearrangement joins TRBV7-9 to TRBJ2-4, with a possible D match to TRBD1 (5 bases). V was trimmed by 5 bases and J by 6 bases, leaving 17 bases between them. This CDR3 is 15 amino acids long. From germline, CDR1 is SEHNR and CDR2 FQNEAQ (reference sequence). The CDR3 protein is CASSHPTERTNIQYF. CDR3 in DNA: TGTGCCAGCAGCCACCCGACAGAACGAACAAACATTCAGTACTTC.

The V call is TRBV28, the J call TRBJ2-2; 10 positions match TRBD1. Germline CDR1 reads MDHEN; CDR2 reads SYDVKM. With V trimmed by 3 bases and J by 6 bases, 4 bases remained unmatched. The CDR3 spans 15 residues. This CDR3 reads CASSFGDRGAGELFF. The CDR3 DNA reads as TGTGCCAGCAGTTTTGGGGACAGGGGTGCCGGGGAGCTGTTTTTT.

The genes are TRBV19 and TRBJ2-5; D is perhaps TRBD2 (7 bases). This CDR3 spans 15 amino acids. Looked up from germline, CDR1 is LNHDA and CDR2 is SQIVND (reference sequence). Trimming cost V 1 base and J 5 bases, with 14 bases left between them. The CDR3: CASSIAIGGVETQYF. CDR3 nucleotides: TGTGCCAGTAGTATAGCGATAGGGGGGGTTGAGACCCAGTACTTC.

The V call is TRBV28, the J call TRBJ2-1; TRBD2 aligns across 7 bases. The ends lost 5 bases at V and 8 bases at J; junction bases unmatched: 12. There are 15 residues in the CDR3. CDR1 and CDR2 from the germline V gene are MDHEN and SYDVKM. The CDR3 DNA follows: TGTGCCAGCAGTCCAACGCACGGACTAGTCTATGAGCAGTTCTTC. This translates into CASSPTHGLVYEQFF.

The V and J genes are TRBV5-5 and TRBJ1-1; D is ambiguous. Trimming took 0 bases from V and 1 from J, leaving 7 bases between them. Germline CDR1 reads SGHKS; CDR2 reads YYEKEE (reference sequence). This CDR3 contains 14 residues. CDR3 coding DNA: TGTGCCAGCAGCTTGGTTCAGGCGAACACTGAAGCTTTCTTT. It specifies CASSLVQANTEAFF.

The genes are TRBV6-5 and TRBJ2-7; D might be TRBD1 (5 bases). Trimming removed 4 bases at V and 2 bases at J, with 12 bases between. The CDR3 runs to 14 residues. CDR1 is MNHEY, CDR2 SVGAGI, per germline. The CDR3 nucleotides read TGTGCCAGCAGTTTAGACAGCCGCGCCTACGAGCAGTACTTC. It codes for CASSLDSRAYEQYF.

V usage is TRBV5-5 and J usage is TRBJ1-2; possibly TRBD1 for D (5 bases). V was shortened by 4 bases and J by 4 bases, with 11 bases between the two germline ends. This CDR3 region has 13 residues. The germline gives CDR1 SGHKS, CDR2 YYEKEE (reference sequence). This CDR3 is CASSPGLSYGYTF. As DNA, the CDR3 is TGTGCCAGCAGCCCGGGACTGAGCTATGGCTACACCTTC.

The chain couples TRBV11-2 to TRBJ2-7, with D unclear. Germline CDR1 SGHAT, CDR2 FQNNGV. The CDR3 sequence is 12 residues long. Trimming removed 3 bases at V and 0 bases at J, with 3 bases between. The CDR3 DNA is TGTGCCAGCAGCTTCAACTCCTACGAGCAGTACTTC. This sequence encodes CASSFNSYEQYF.

The sample holds one count of this clone. The germline gene is not matched at one end of the junction; a read error may be the cause. The genes are TRBV7-7 and TRBJ2-2; TRBD2 is a possible D gene (6 bases). This CDR3 region has 14 residues. CDR1 and CDR2 from the germline V gene are SSHAT and FNYEAQ (reference sequence). CDR3 sequence reads: CASSLHGGVGELFF. Here the CDR3 DNA reads TGTGCTAGCAGCTTACATGGAGGGGTCGGGGAGCTGTTTTTT.

The chain joins TRBV28 to TRBJ2-5; possibly TRBD2 for D (6 bases). Germline CDR1 MDHEN, CDR2 SYDVKM. The CDR3 length is 15 residues. The ends were cut back, 3 bases at V and 5 bases at J, with 16 bases in the middle. The CDR3 bases are TGTGCCAGCAGTTTTTCCAGGCGGGGTAAGGAGACCCAGTACTTC. This sequence encodes CASSFSRRGKETQYF.

J is TRBJ2-6 and V is TRBV9, with a weak D call TRBD1 (6 bases). The CDR3 is 15 residues long. V shed 5 bases and J shed 4 bases, with 13 bases lying between them. The germline CDR1 and CDR2 sequences are SGDLS and YYNGEE. The CDR3 bases are TGTGCCAGCAGTGTACAGGGTTACGGGGCCAACGTCCTGACTTTC. Amino acids: CASSVQGYGANVLTF. Combining the CDR3 with reference TRBV9 and TRBJ2-6 gives the whole variable domain DSGVTQTPKHLITATGQRVTLRCSPRSGDLSVYWYQQSLDQGLQFLIQYYNGEERAKGNILERFSAQQFPDLHSELNLSSLELGDSALYFCASSVQGYGANVLTFGAGSRLTVL.

This chain uses TRBV7-9 with TRBJ2-1, with 7 bases aligning to TRBD2. Germline V gene lookup returns CDR1 SEHNR and CDR2 FQNEAQ (reference sequence). V shed 5 bases, J shed 5 bases, and the junction held 9 bases outside the gene matches. This CDR3 spans 15 amino acids. CDR3 DNA: TGTGCCAGCAGCCCACCCGGACTAGGTAACAATGAGCAGTTCTTC. Its protein product is CASSPPGLGNNEQFF.

The chain uses TRBV7-9 and TRBJ2-1; D not certain. The CDR3 is 13 residues long. Deletions cut 3 bases from V and 4 bases from J, with 7 bases between. Per germline, CDR1 SEHNR and CDR2 FQNEAQ (reference sequence). The DNA for the CDR3 is TGTGCCAGCAGCTTTGACGGGTACAATGAGCAGTTCTTC. It specifies CASSFDGYNEQFF.

The chain joins TRBV7-9 to TRBJ1-5; 12 nucleotides agree with TRBD1. Losses at the gene ends were 1 base for V and 7 bases for J; bases not matched to a gene: 8. Germline lookup yields CDR1 SEHNR and CDR2 FQNEAQ (reference sequence). The CDR3 contains 17 residues. The CDR3 sequence is CASSLVPGQGAEQPQHF. CDR3 sequence (DNA): TGTGCCAGCAGCTTAGTTCCGGGACAGGGGGCGGAACAGCCCCAGCATTTT.

This chain connects TRBV6-5 to TRBJ1-1; 7 nucleotides line up with TRBD1. J was trimmed by 1 base and V by 3 bases; bases with no gene match: 5. Germline assignment: CDR1 MNHEY and CDR2 SVGAGI. This CDR3 has 15 residues. The CDR3 loop reads CASSYGDSRNTEAFF. CDR3 DNA: TGTGCCAGCAGTTATGGGGACAGCAGGAACACTGAAGCTTTCTTT.

The chain couples TRBV9 to TRBJ2-5, with 7 bases lining up with TRBD1. This CDR3 has 15 residues. Unmatched junction bases numbered 8, after V lost 4 bases and J lost 2 bases. Germline V gives CDR1 SGDLS, CDR2 YYNGEE. The CDR3 DNA follows: TGTGCCAGCAGCTCCCACAGGGGATTACAAGAGACCCAGTACTTC. This codes for CASSSHRGLQETQYF.

The rearrangement uses TRBV9 and TRBJ2-2; D gene ambiguous. V shed 4 bases and J shed 3 bases, with 4 bases lying between them. This CDR3 region has 12 residues. Germline V gene sequence: CDR1 SGDLS, CDR2 YYNGEE. The chain's CDR3 is CASSSDTGELFF. The CDR3 DNA follows: TGTGCCAGCAGCTCAGACACCGGGGAGCTGTTTTTT.

On this clone: This sample also contains other DNA sequences that code for the same CDR3. This chain links TRBV5-1 with TRBJ2-1, with TRBD2 matching over 7 bases. The CDR3 is made up of 16 amino acids. After removal of 0 bases from V and 7 bases from J, the junction contained 10 bases not matched to a gene. The germline V gene encodes CDR1 SGHRS and CDR2 YFSETQ. The CDR3 nucleotides are TGCGCCAGCAGCTTGGTCATGGCTAGCGGAGATAATGAGCAGTTCTTC. Amino acid sequence: CASSLVMASGDNEQFF.

V usage is TRBV14 and J usage is TRBJ2-1; TRBD2 matches at 9 bases. Trimming cost V 2 bases and J 5 bases; bases outside gene matches: 10. Germline V gives CDR1 SGHDN, CDR2 FVKESK. The CDR3 totals 17 residues. CDR3 protein: CASSQRAGGQRNNEQFF. The CDR3 bases are TGTGCCAGCAGCCAACGGGCGGGAGGGCAGAGGAACAATGAGCAGTTCTTC.

The V call is TRBV7-9, the J call TRBJ2-5; 7 bases are a match to TRBD1. V lost 3 bases, J lost 5 bases, and 6 bases stayed unmatched. This CDR3 has 14 residues. The germline CDR1 and CDR2 sequences are SEHNR and FQNEAQ (reference sequence). The DNA of the CDR3 is TGTGCCAGCAGCTTCCAGACAGGGAGTGAGACCCAGTACTTC. Encoded protein: CASSFQTGSETQYF.

J is TRBJ1-2 and V is TRBV14; D not resolved. V dropped 0 bases and J dropped 5 bases, with 10 bases sitting between them. Germline lookup yields CDR1 SGHDN and CDR2 FVKESK. The CDR3 loop spans 14 amino acids. CDR3 DNA sequence: TGTGCCAGCAGCCAAGAGGCCCTCGGGTATGGCTACACCTTC. It encodes CASSQEALGYGYTF.

The chain uses TRBV7-8 and TRBJ2-7; 9 bases are a match to TRBD1. There are 15 residues in the CDR3. The junction had 5 bases not matched to a gene; V was cut back by 0 bases and J by 5 bases. Germline-derived CDR1 and CDR2 are SGHVS and FQNEAQ. CDR3 sequence: CASSLAGTGMNEQYF. CDR3 nucleotide sequence: TGTGCCAGCAGCTTAGCAGGGACAGGGATGAACGAGCAGTACTTC.

This clone has just one count. The chain carries TRBV6-5 and TRBJ1-2; D gene ambiguous. Germline CDR1 and CDR2: MNHEY and SVGAGI. CDR3 size: 14 residues. V shed 1 base and J shed 14 bases, with 20 bases lying between them. CDR3 sequence reads: CASSYYISGGSRTF. DNA for the CDR3: TGTGCCAGCAGTTACTACATATCTGGAGGGAGTAGGACCTTC.

This chain uses TRBV4-3 with TRBJ1-4; 9 positions agree with TRBD1. In germline, CDR1 is LGHNA, CDR2 YSLEER. The CDR3 runs 15 residues. The ends lost 4 bases at V and 11 bases at J; junction bases unmatched: 11. The CDR3 DNA reads as TGCGCCAGCAGCCTACAGACAGGGGGAGGGGGGAAACTGTTTTTT. This codes for CASSLQTGGGGKLFF.

The chain couples TRBV9 to TRBJ1-1; tentative D call: TRBD1 (6 bases). Trimming removed 0 bases from V and 7 bases from J, with 10 bases in between. Germline V gene lookup returns CDR1 SGDLS and CDR2 YYNGEE. The CDR3 contains 13 residues. In DNA, the CDR3 is TGTGCCAGCAGCGTAGCTCTGGACAGTGAAGCTTTCTTT. Translation gives CASSVALDSEAFF.

The chain has TRBV7-9 and TRBJ2-7; 8 positions match TRBD2. There are 14 residues in the CDR3. Germline trimming cut 5 bases from V and 6 bases from J; bases unmatched to any gene: 9. Looked up from germline, CDR1 is SEHNR and CDR2 is FQNEAQ (reference sequence). The CDR3 DNA is TGTGCCAGCAGCCCTCAGACTAGCGCCGGCGAGCAGTACTTC. Its translation is CASSPQTSAGEQYF.

The rearrangement uses TRBV6-4 and TRBJ2-2, with 8 bases matching TRBD1. Per the germline V gene, CDR1 is MRHNA and CDR2 is SNTAGT. After removal of 0 bases from V and 6 bases from J, the junction contained 0 bases not matched to a gene. This CDR3 spans 14 amino acids. The CDR3 loop is CASSDSQGAGELFF. The CDR3 DNA reads TGTGCCAGCAGTGACTCACAGGGGGCCGGGGAGCTGTTTTTT.

This rearrangement joins TRBV2 to TRBJ2-2, with D possibly TRBD1 on 5 matching bases. Trimming took 6 bases from V and 1 from J, leaving 9 bases between them. The germline V gene has CDR1 SNHLY and CDR2 FYNNEI. The CDR3 runs to 14 residues. This CDR3 reads CASSLTGNTGELFF. In nucleotides, the CDR3 is TGTGCCAGCAGCCTCACAGGGAACACCGGGGAGCTGTTTTTT.